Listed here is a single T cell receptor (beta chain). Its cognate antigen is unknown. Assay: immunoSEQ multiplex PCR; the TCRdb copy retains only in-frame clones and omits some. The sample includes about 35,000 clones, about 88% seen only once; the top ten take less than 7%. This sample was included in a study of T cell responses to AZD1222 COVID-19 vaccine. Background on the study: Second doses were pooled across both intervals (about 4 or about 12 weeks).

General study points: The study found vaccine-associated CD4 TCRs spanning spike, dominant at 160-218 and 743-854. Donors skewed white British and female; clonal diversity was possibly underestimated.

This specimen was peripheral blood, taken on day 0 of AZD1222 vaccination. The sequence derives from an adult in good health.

In nucleotides, the CDR3 is TGTGCCAGCAGCAAAGCGACAGGGACGAATGAAAAACTGTTTTTT. Its translation is CASSKATGTNEKLFF. The chain uses TRBV9 and TRBJ1-4; 7 bases are a match to TRBD1. J gave up 5 bases and V 4 bases, and 8 bases lay outside the gene matches. The germline V gene encodes CDR1 SGDLS and CDR2 YYNGEE. The length of the CDR3 is 15 residues.